This paragraph covers one T cell receptor beta chain sequence. This entry is derived from a study of T cells expressing NK-cell markers. Study-wide background: Sorted T-cell subsets CD3+CD56+NKG2C+, CD3+CD56+NKG2C- and CD3+CD56-NKG2C+ were TCR beta-sequenced.

TCRdb reprocessed the 5' RACE reads; each CDR3 protein has one entry and no DNA is given. The sample has 500,000 or so distinct CDR3 sequences. Germline lookup yields CDR1 DFQATT and CDR2 SNEGSKA (reference sequence). This CDR3 is 16 amino acids long. The gene calls are TRBV20-1 and TRBJ2-5; the D call of TRBD2 rests on TCRdb alone, since no DNA is present to check it. The receptor was isolated from a man aged 18-30 years in good health. The sample comprised blood T cells: a sorted CD56 or NKG2C T cell subset, CD4+ or CD8+ T cells, or bulk PBMC T cells (not recorded which). CDR3 region: CSARALAVRSGETQYF.